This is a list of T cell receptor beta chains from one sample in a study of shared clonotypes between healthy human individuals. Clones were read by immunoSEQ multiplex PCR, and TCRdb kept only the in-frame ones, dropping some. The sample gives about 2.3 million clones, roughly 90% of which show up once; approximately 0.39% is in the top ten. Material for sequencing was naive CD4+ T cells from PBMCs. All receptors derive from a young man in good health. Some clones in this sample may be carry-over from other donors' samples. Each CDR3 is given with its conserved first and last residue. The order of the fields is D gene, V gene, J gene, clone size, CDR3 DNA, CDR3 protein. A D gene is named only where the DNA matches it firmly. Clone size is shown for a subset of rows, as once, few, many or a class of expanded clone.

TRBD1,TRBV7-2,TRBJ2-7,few,TGTGCCAGCAGCCCTCAGGGGGCGCCCTACGAGCAGTACTTC,CASSPQGAPYEQYF
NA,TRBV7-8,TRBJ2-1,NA,TGTGCCAGCAGCCCTTCGAACGTCAACAATGAGCAGTTCTTC,CASSPSNVNNEQFF
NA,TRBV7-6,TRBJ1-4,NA,TGTGCCAGCAGTCAACTTGAGTTAGTTGCAACTAATGAAAAACTGTTTTTT,CASSQLELVATNEKLFF
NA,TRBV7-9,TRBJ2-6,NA,TGTGCCAGCAGCTCGAGAGGGGCCCCGATCTCTGGGGCCAACGTCCTGACTTTC,CASSSRGAPISGANVLTF
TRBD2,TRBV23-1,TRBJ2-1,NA,TGCGCCAGCAGTCAAAAAGCTAGCGGGAAGGATGAGCAGTTCTTC,CASSQKASGKDEQFF
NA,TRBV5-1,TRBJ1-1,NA,TGCGCCAGCATTTCTGTAATCGGGACTGAAGCTTTCTTT,CASISVIGTEAFF
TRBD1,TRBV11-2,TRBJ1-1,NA,TGTGCCAGCAGCCCTCGACAGGGCAGGATGAACACTGAAGCTTTCTTT,CASSPRQGRMNTEAFF
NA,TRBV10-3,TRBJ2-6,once,TGTGCCATTGGGACCGCTTACTCTGGGGCCAACGTCCTGACTTTC,CAIGTAYSGANVLTF
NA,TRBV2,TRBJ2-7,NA,TGTGCCAGCAGTGTAGGACAGCTGGGCGAGCAGTACTTC,CASSVGQLGEQYF
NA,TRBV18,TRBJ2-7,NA,TGTGCCAGCTCACCACCTAGCGGCTCCTCCTACGAGCAGTACTTC,CASSPPSGSSYEQYF
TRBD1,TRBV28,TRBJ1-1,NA,TGTGCCAGCAGTAACCGCTACAGGGGCGCTGAAGCTTTCTTT,CASSNRYRGAEAFF
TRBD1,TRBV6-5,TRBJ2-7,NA,TGTGCCAGCAATCAACAGGGGGCGATGGTAGGCGAGCAGTACTTC,CASNQQGAMVGEQYF
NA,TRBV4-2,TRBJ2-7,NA,TGTGCCAGCAGCCAAGTCTCAGCGGAGGGCGAGCAGTACTTC,CASSQVSAEGEQYF
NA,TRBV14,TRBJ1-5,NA,TGTGCCAGCAGCCAAGTTCGGAGCCATAGCAATCAGCCCCAGCATTTT,CASSQVRSHSNQPQHF
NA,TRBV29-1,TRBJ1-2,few,TGCAGCGTTGCAGGGTTATATGGCTACACCTTC,CSVAGLYGYTF
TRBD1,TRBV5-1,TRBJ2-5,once,TGCGCCAGCAGCATAGGACAGGGGGGGACCCAAGAGACCCAGTACTTC,CASSIGQGGTQETQYF
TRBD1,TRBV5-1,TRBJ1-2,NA,TGCGCCAGCAGCAATATCCGGGACAGGGGTTCGTTACGGGGCTACACCTTC,CASSNIRDRGSLRGYTF
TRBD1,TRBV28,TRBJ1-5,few,TGTGCCAGCACCCCGGGACAGGGTTATCAGCCCCAGCATTTT,CASTPGQGYQPQHF
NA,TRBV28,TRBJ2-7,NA,TGTGCCAGCAGTCCCCTTACAGGGTTCGGGGAGCAGTACTTC,CASSPLTGFGEQYF
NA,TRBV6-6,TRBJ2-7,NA,TGTGCCAGCAGTTTGGGTTACGAGCAGTACTTC,CASSLGYEQYF
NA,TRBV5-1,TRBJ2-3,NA,TGCGCCAGCAGCCCAACCCTTGAGTCTGATACGCAGTATTTT,CASSPTLESDTQYF
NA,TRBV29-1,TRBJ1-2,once,TGCAGGATTGGGCCGGAGCAGAACTATGGCTACACCTTC,CRIGPEQNYGYTF
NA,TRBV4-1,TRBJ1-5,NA,TGCGCCAGCAGCCAAGATCGGGGAGTCGGCTATAGCAATCAGCCCCAGCATTTT,CASSQDRGVGYSNQPQHF
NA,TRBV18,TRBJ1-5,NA,TGTGCCAGCTCACCAACGACAGTTAGAGGGAGCAATCAGCCCCAGCATTTT,CASSPTTVRGSNQPQHF
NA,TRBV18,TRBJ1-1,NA,TGTGCCAGCTCACCACAGGAAGGACTTTACACTGAAGCTTTCTTT,CASSPQEGLYTEAFF
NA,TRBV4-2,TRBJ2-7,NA,TGTGCCAGCAGCCAAGACCCACCCTACGAGCAGTACTTC,CASSQDPPYEQYF
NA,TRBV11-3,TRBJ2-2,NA,TGTGCCAGCAGCTTCACCCCCTGGACCAGCACCGGGGAGCTGTTTTTT,CASSFTPWTSTGELFF
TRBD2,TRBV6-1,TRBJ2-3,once,TGTGCCAGCAGTGAAACCCGGACTAGCGGGGCTACGCAGTATTTT,CASSETRTSGATQYF
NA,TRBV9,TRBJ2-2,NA,TGTGCCAGCAGCCTGCCCTCTAGCCCCGGGGAGCTGTTTTTT,CASSLPSSPGELFF